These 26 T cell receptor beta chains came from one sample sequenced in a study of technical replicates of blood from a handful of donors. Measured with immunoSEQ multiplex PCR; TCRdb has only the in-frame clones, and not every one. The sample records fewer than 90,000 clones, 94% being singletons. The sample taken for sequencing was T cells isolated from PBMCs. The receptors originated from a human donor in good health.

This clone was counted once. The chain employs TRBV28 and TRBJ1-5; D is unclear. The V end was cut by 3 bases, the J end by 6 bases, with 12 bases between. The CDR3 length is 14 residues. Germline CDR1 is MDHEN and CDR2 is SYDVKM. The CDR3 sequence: CASSFRYTSQPQHF. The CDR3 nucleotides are TGTGCCAGCAGTTTCAGATATACCAGTCAGCCCCAGCATTTT.

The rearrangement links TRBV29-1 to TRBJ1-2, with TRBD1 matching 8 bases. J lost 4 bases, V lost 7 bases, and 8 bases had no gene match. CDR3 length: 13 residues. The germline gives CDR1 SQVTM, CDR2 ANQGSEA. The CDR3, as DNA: TGCAGCGCCTCGACAGGGGCCTTCTATGGCTACACCTTC. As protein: CSASTGAFYGYTF. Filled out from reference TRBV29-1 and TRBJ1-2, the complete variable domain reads SAVISQKPSRDICQRGTSLTIQCQVDSQVTMMFWYRQQPGQSLTLIATANQGSEATYESGFVIDKFPISRPNLTFSTLTVSNMSPEDSSIYLCSASTGAFYGYTFGSGTRLTVV.

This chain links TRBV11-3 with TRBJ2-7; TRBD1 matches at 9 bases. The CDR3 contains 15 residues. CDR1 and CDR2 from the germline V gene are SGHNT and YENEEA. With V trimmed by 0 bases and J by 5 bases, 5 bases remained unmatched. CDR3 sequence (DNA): TGTGCCAGCAGCTTAGATTACAGGGGGCGCGACGAGCAGTACTTC. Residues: CASSLDYRGRDEQYF.

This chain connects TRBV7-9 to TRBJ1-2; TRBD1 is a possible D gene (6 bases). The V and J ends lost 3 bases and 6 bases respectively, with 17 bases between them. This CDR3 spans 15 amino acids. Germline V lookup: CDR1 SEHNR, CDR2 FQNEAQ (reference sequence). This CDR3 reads CASSLSRGAYHGYTF. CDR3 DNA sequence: TGTGCCAGCAGCTTGTCCAGGGGTGCATACCATGGCTACACCTTC.

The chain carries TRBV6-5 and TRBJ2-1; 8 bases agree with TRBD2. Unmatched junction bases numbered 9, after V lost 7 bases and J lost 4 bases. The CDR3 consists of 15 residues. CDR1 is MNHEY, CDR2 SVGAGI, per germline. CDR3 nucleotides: TGTGCCAGCACTTCCCTAGCGGGCGCTTACAATGAGCAGTTCTTC. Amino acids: CASTSLAGAYNEQFF.

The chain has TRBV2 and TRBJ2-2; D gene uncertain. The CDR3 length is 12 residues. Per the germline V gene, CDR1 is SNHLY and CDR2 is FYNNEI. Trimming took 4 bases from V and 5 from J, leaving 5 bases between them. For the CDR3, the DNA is TGTGCCAGCAGTGCACTTACCGGGGAGCTGTTTTTT. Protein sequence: CASSALTGELFF.

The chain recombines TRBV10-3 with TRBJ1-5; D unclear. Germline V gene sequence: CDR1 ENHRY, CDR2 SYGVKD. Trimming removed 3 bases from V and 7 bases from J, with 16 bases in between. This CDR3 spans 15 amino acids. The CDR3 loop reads CAISDLTTGSQPQHF. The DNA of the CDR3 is TGTGCCATCAGTGACCTCACTACCGGGAGCCAGCCCCAGCATTTT.

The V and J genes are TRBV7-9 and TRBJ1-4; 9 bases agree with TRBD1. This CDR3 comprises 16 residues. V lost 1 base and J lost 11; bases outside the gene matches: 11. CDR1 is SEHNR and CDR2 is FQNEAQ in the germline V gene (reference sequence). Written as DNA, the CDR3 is TGTGCCAGCAGCTTAGTCTTCGGCAGGGACAGGGTGAAACTGTTTTTT. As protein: CASSLVFGRDRVKLFF.

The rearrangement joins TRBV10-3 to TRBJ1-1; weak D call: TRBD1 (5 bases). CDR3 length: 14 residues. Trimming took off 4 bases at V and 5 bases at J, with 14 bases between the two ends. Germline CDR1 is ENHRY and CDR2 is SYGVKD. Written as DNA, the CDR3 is TGTGCCATCAGTGCAATTTCCCGGGGGACTGAAGCTTTCTTT. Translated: CAISAISRGTEAFF.

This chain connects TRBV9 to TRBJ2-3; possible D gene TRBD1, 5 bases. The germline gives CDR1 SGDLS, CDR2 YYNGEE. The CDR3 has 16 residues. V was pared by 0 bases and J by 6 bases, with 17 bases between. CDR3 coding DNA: TGTGCCAGCAGCGTAGATTTGATGGGGCTGAAGGATACGCAGTATTTT. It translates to CASSVDLMGLKDTQYF.

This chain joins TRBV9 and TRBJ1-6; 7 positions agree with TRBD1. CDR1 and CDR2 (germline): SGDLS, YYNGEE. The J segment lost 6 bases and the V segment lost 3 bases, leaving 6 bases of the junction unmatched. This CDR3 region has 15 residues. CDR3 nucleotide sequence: TGTGCCAGCAGCGACGGGGACAGCCGTAATTCACCCCTCCACTTT. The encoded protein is CASSDGDSRNSPLHF.

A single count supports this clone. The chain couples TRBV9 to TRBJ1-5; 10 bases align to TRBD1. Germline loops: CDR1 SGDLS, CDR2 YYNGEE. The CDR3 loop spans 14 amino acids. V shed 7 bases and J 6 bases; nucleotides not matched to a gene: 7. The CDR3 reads CASSAGQGFQPQHF. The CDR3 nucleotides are TGTGCCAGCTCAGCGGGACAGGGGTTTCAGCCCCAGCATTTT.

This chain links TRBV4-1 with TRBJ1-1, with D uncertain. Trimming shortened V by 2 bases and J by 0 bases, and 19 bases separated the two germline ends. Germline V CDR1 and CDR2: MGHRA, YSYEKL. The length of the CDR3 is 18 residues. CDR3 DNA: TGCGCCAGCAGCCAATCCGAGATGGTGAGACTGGTGAACACTGAAGCTTTCTTT. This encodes CASSQSEMVRLVNTEAFF.

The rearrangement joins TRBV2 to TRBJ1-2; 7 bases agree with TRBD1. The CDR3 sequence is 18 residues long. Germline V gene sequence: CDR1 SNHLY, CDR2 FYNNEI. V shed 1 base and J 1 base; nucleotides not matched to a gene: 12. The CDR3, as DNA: TGTGCCAGCAGTGAAGTAGGGGGACAGTCCTTAAATAACTATGGCTACACCTTC. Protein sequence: CASSEVGGQSLNNYGYTF. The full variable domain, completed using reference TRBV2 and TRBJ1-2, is EPEVTQTPSHQVTQMGQEVILRCVPISNHLYFYWYRQILGQKVEFLVSFYNNEISEKSEIFDDQFSVERPDGSNFTLKIRSTKLEDSAMYFCASSEVGGQSLNNYGYTFGSGTRLTVV.

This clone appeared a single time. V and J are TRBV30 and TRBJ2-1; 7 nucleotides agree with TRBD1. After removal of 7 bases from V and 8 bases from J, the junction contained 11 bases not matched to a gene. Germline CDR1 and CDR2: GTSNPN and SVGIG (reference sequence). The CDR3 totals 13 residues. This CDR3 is CALDKGARDEQFF. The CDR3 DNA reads TGTGCCTTAGACAAGGGGGCGAGAGATGAGCAGTTCTTC. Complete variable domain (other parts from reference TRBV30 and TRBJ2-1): SQTIHQWPATLVQPVGSPLSLECTVEGTSNPNLYWYRQAAGRGLQLLFYSVGIGQISSEVPQNLSASRPQDRQFILSSKKLLLSDSGFYLCALDKGARDEQFFGPGTRLTVL.

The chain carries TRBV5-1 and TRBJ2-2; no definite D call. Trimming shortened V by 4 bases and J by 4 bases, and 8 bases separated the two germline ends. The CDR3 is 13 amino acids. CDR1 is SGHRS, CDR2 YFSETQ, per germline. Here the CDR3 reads CASSGDVTGELFF. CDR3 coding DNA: TGCGCCAGCAGCGGAGACGTCACCGGGGAGCTGTTTTTT.

Here the CDR3 reads CASKTGTGGRYGYTF. The CDR3 DNA reads as TGTGCCAGCAAAACCGGGACAGGGGGCCGGTATGGCTACACCTTC. This chain links TRBV6-1 with TRBJ1-2; 12 bases fit TRBD1. Per the germline V gene, CDR1 is MNHNS and CDR2 is SASEGT. V trimming: 7 bases; J trimming: 5 bases; junction bases outside the gene matches: 8. The CDR3 is 15 residues long.

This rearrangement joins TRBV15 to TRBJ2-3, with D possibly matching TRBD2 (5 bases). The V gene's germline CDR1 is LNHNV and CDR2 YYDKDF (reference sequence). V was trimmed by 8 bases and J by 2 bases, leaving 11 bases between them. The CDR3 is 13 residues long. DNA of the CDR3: TGTGCCACCGCGGGTGGTCCCACAGATACGCAGTATTTT. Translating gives CATAGGPTDTQYF.

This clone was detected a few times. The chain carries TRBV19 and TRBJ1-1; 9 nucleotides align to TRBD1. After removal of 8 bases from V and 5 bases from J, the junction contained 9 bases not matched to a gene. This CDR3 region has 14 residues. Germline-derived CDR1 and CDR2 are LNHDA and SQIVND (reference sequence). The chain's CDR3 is CASGRQGEVTEAFF. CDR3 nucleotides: TGTGCCAGTGGCCGACAGGGGGAGGTGACTGAAGCTTTCTTT.

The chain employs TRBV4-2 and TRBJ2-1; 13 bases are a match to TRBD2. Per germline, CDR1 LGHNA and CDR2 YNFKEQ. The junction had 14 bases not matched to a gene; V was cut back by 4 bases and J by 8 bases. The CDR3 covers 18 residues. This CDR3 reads CASSLRGLLAGGSDEQFF. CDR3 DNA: TGTGCCAGCAGCCTCCGCGGGCTACTAGCGGGGGGGAGTGATGAGCAGTTCTTC.

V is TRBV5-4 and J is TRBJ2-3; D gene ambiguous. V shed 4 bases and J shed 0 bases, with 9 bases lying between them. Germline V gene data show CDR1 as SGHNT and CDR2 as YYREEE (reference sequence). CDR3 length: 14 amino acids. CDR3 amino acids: CASSVDRSTDTQYF. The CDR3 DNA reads TGTGCCAGCAGCGTGGACCGGAGCACAGATACGCAGTATTTT.

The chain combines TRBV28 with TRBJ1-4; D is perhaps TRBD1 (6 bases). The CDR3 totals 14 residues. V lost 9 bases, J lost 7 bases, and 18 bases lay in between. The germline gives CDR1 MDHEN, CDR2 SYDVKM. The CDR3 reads CASSKQGEIEKLFF. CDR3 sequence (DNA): TGTGCCAGTAGTAAACAGGGAGAGATTGAAAAACTGTTTTTT.

The CDR3 DNA follows: TGTGCCAGCAGCCCCGGGACTAGCAGGTTAGAGACCCAGTACTTC. Translation gives CASSPGTSRLETQYF. The genes are TRBV7-9 and TRBJ2-5; 9 bases match TRBD2. Germline CDR1 is SEHNR and CDR2 is FQNEAQ (reference sequence). The J segment lost 4 bases and the V segment lost 5 bases, leaving 8 bases of the junction unmatched. The CDR3 runs 15 residues.

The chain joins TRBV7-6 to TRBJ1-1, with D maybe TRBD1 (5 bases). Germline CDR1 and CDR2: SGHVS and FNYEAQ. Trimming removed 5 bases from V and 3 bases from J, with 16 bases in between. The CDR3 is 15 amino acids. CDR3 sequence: CASSPMAGVDTEAFF. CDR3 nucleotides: TGTGCCAGCAGCCCAATGGCGGGGGTTGACACTGAAGCTTTCTTT.

The CDR3 DNA follows: TGTGCCTGGAGTGTTGACAGGGCGGGTAATCAGCCCCAGCATTTT. Amino acids: CAWSVDRAGNQPQHF. This chain links TRBV30 with TRBJ1-5; 7 bases align to TRBD1. From germline, CDR1 is GTSNPN and CDR2 SVGIG (reference sequence). Trimming at V came to 0 bases and at J to 4 bases, leaving 6 bases not matched to a gene. The CDR3 is 15 amino acids.

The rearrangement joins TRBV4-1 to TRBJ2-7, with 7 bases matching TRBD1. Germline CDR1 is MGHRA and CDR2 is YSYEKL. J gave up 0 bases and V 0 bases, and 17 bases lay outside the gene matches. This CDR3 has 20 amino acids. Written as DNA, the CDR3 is TGCGCCAGCAGCCAAGAGACATCTCCCCCGGGACAGTGGGGCTCCTACGAGCAGTACTTC. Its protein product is CASSQETSPPGQWGSYEQYF.